A selection of T cell receptor beta chains follows, all from one sample in a study of blood T cell repertoires in COVID-19. Assay: immunoSEQ multiplex PCR; the TCRdb copy retains only in-frame clones and omits some. The table records around 25,000 clones, around four fifths of them present only once. The specimen was peripheral blood. The receptor set was obtained from a man between 65 and 79 years old with acute or convalescent COVID-19. CDR3s include the opening cysteine and the closing phenylalanine or tryptophan. Fields, in order: D gene, clone size, J gene, V gene, CDR3 DNA, CDR3 protein. A D gene is named only where the DNA matches it firmly. Size tells how often a clone was seen (once, few, many) or the class of an expanded clone, and some rows leave it out.

TRBD2,-,TRBJ2-1,TRBV29-1,TGCAGCGTTGAGGAGGGCGGGAGCTGGTTCTTC,CSVEEGGSWFF
-,-,TRBJ1-4,TRBV7-2,TGTGCCAGCAGTCCACAGGGAATAACTAATGAAAAACTGTTTTTT,CASSPQGITNEKLFF
-,-,TRBJ1-2,TRBV15,TGTGCCACCAGCAGAGATTGGGGGGAGTATGGCTACACCTTC,CATSRDWGEYGYTF
-,-,TRBJ1-6,TRBV7-9,TGTGCCAGCAGTCTTTTTAATTCACCCCTCCACTTT,CASSLFNSPLHF
TRBD1,-,TRBJ1-1,TRBV19,TGTGCCAGTAGTAGACTTCTGATCACAGGGGGGGGACCTGAAGCTTTCTTT,CASSRLLITGGGPEAFF
-,-,TRBJ2-6,TRBV4-1,TGCGCCAGCAGCCAAGATCGTGCGGGCTCTGGGGCCAACGTCCTGACTTTC,CASSQDRAGSGANVLTF
TRBD2,-,TRBJ2-6,TRBV5-6,TGTGCCAGCAGCCCGGCGGGGGGCTCTGGGGCCAACGTCCTGACTTTC,CASSPAGGSGANVLTF
-,-,TRBJ1-6,TRBV29-1,TGCAGCGTTGAGGGGCGGGGCCGATATAATTCACCCCTCCACTTT,CSVEGRGRYNSPLHF
-,few,TRBJ1-5,TRBV6-5,TGTGCCAGCGGGACTTTTCAGCCCCAGCATTTT,CASGTFQPQHF
TRBD1,-,TRBJ2-7,TRBV27,TGTGCCAGCACCAACCAGGGGGCCGTCGAGCAGTACTTC,CASTNQGAVEQYF
TRBD1,-,TRBJ1-1,TRBV27,TGTGCCAGCAGAAGACAGGGCGTGAACACTGAAGCTTTCTTT,CASRRQGVNTEAFF
TRBD1,-,TRBJ2-2,TRBV11-2,TGTGCCAGCACCCGGCGAGGACAGGGGGCAATCGGGGAGCTGTTTTTT,CASTRRGQGAIGELFF
-,-,TRBJ1-4,TRBV7-9,TGTGCCAGCAGCTTATTAGGGCGGGGTAAGAACGAAAAACTGTTTTTT,CASSLLGRGKNEKLFF
-,-,TRBJ1-4,TRBV30,TGTGCCTGGAGAGACACGCCTAATGAAAAACTGTTTTTT,CAWRDTPNEKLFF
TRBD1,-,TRBJ2-7,TRBV10-3,TGTGCCATCAGTGAGCGACAGGGGGCTGAGCAGTACTTC,CAISERQGAEQYF
TRBD1,-,TRBJ1-2,TRBV12-3/TRBV12-4,TGTGCCAGCAGTTATCAGGGGGACTATGGCTACACCTTC,CASSYQGDYGYTF
-,-,TRBJ2-7,TRBV10-1,TGCGCCAGCAGTGAGTTCAGGGACAACTCCTACGAGCAGTACTTC,CASSEFRDNSYEQYF
TRBD1,few,TRBJ1-5,TRBV7-2,TGTGCCAGCAGCACGACAGGGGGCTTAAATCAGCCCCAGCATTTT,CASSTTGGLNQPQHF
-,-,TRBJ2-4,TRBV28,TGTGCCAGCAGTTCCCCCGGCGGCCTTATTCAGTACTTC,CASSSPGGLIQYF
TRBD1,-,TRBJ1-6,TRBV19,TGTGCCAGTAGTACCGGGACAGGGGTATCACCCCTCCACTTT,CASSTGTGVSPLHF
-,-,TRBJ1-1,TRBV7-2,TGTGCCAGCAGCTGGGGAGGGGTGAACACTGAAGCTTTCTTT,CASSWGGVNTEAFF
TRBD2,-,TRBJ2-1,TRBV12-5,TGTGCTAGTGGTTTCCGGAGGGAGGGGAATCCTCGGAATGAGCAGTTCTTC,CASGFRREGNPRNEQFF